The next 28 T cell receptor beta chains were all read from a single sample in a study of blood T cell repertoires in COVID-19. Generated by immunoSEQ multiplex PCR, the TCRdb table keeps only in-frame clones and is missing some. The data contain roughly 66,000 clones, 82% of them singletons. Sequencing was performed on peripheral blood. Receptors were obtained from a man aged 55 to 70 with acute or convalescent COVID-19.

The chain recombines TRBV14 with TRBJ1-2, with 7 bases lining up with TRBD1. The germline CDR1 and CDR2 sequences are SGHDN and FVKESK. The CDR3 is 16 residues long. J was trimmed by 0 bases and V by 4 bases; bases with no gene match: 8. CDR3 protein: CASSRTSGTANYGYTF. CDR3 in DNA: TGTGCCAGCAGCCGAACCTCCGGGACAGCTAACTATGGCTACACCTTC.

This clone was counted a few times. The chain joins TRBV6-5 to TRBJ2-7; TRBD1 aligns across 9 bases. V lost 6 bases, J lost 2 bases, and 8 bases stayed unmatched. There are 15 residues in the CDR3. Germline V gene data show CDR1 as MNHEY and CDR2 as SVGAGI. CDR3 loop: CASRGGTGRAYEQYF. For the CDR3, the DNA is TGTGCCAGCAGGGGGGGGACAGGGAGAGCCTACGAGCAGTACTTC.

V and J are TRBV5-1 and TRBJ2-2, with D perhaps matching TRBD1 (5 bases). V was trimmed by 2 bases and J by 4 bases, leaving 12 bases between them. The CDR3 spans 15 residues. Germline-derived CDR1 and CDR2 are SGHRS and YFSETQ. The CDR3 region is CASSLLQATTGELFF. The CDR3 nucleotides are TGCGCCAGCAGCTTATTACAGGCGACCACCGGGGAGCTGTTTTTT. The variable domain in full, with the rest retrieved from reference TRBV5-1 and TRBJ2-2, is KAGVTQTPRYLIKTRGQQVTLSCSPISGHRSVSWYQQTPGQGLQFLFEYFSETQRNKGNFPGRFSGRQFSNSRSEMNVSTLELGDSALYLCASSLLQATTGELFFGEGSRLTVL.

The chain is built from TRBV9 and TRBJ1-4; D might be TRBD1 (5 bases). From germline, CDR1 is SGDLS and CDR2 YYNGEE. The CDR3 runs 16 residues. V was trimmed by 1 base and J by 5 bases, leaving 15 bases between them. This chain's CDR3 is CASSVSPGTANEKLFF. The CDR3 DNA reads as TGTGCCAGCAGCGTAAGCCCCGGGACTGCGAATGAAAAACTGTTTTTT.

The genes are TRBV15 and TRBJ1-2; 7 bases map to TRBD1. Germline CDR1 is LNHNV and CDR2 is YYDKDF (reference sequence). Trimming at V came to 3 bases and at J to 2 bases, leaving 6 bases not matched to a gene. This CDR3 comprises 15 residues. For the CDR3, the DNA is TGTGCCACCAGCAGCAGACAGGGTGCAAACTATGGCTACACCTTC. It yields the protein CATSSRQGANYGYTF. Full variable domain (missing parts from reference TRBV15 and TRBJ1-2): DAMVIQNPRYQVTQFGKPVTLSCSQTLNHNVMYWYQQKSSQAPKLLFHYYDKDFNNEADTPDNFQSRRPNTSFCFLDIRSPGLGDTAMYLCATSSRQGANYGYTFGSGTRLTVV.

The chain joins TRBV6-6 to TRBJ2-7; D is ambiguous. There are 12 residues in the CDR3. The V end was cut by 0 bases, the J end by 3 bases, with 3 bases between. Germline assignment: CDR1 MNHNY and CDR2 SVGAGI (reference sequence). CDR3 sequence reads: CASSYSSYEQYF. In nucleotides, the CDR3 is TGTGCCAGCAGTTACTCCAGCTACGAGCAGTACTTC.

CDR3 loop: CASSPDTSNQPQHF. CDR3 nucleotide sequence: TGTGCCAGCAGCCCCGACACAAGTAATCAGCCCCAGCATTTT. This chain links TRBV6-5 with TRBJ1-5; D remains unclear. The CDR3 runs to 14 residues. The germline V gene encodes CDR1 MNHEY and CDR2 SVGAGI. The ends were cut back, 6 bases at V and 4 bases at J, with 13 bases in the middle.

This clone was picked up a small number of times. V gene TRBV14 combines with J gene TRBJ2-5; D perhaps matches TRBD2 (6 bases). The CDR3 contains 17 residues. Trimming took 2 bases from V and 5 from J, leaving 21 bases between them. The germline V gene has CDR1 SGHDN and CDR2 FVKESK. The CDR3 protein is CASSQPSLGRLKETQYF. DNA for the CDR3: TGTGCCAGCAGCCAACCTAGCCTCGGGAGATTAAAGGAGACCCAGTACTTC.

V is TRBV11-2 and J is TRBJ1-3; the D is unclear. V shed 0 bases and J shed 0 bases, with 6 bases lying between them. The CDR3 contains 15 residues. Germline V gene data show CDR1 as SGHAT and CDR2 as FQNNGV. The DNA of the CDR3 is TGTGCCAGCAGCTTAGACGGACTCTCTGGAAACACCATATATTTT. It translates to CASSLDGLSGNTIYF.

This clone has only a few counts. The J gene is TRBJ2-1, the V gene TRBV11-2, with 7 nucleotides matching TRBD2. The CDR3 has 14 amino acids. The V gene's germline CDR1 is SGHAT and CDR2 FQNNGV. The junction had 6 bases not matched to a gene; V was cut back by 5 bases and J by 5 bases. The CDR3 DNA reads TGTGCCAGCAGCCGGCGGGGGTGGAACAATGAGCAGTTCTTC. This translates into CASSRRGWNNEQFF. The variable domain in full, completed from reference TRBV11-2 and TRBJ2-1, reads EAGVAQSPRYKIIEKRQSVAFWCNPISGHATLYWYQQILGQGPKLLIQFQNNGVVDDSQLPKDRFSAERLKGVDSTLKIQPAKLEDSAVYLCASSRRGWNNEQFFGPGTRLTVL.

The gene calls are TRBV11-3 and TRBJ2-6; D ambiguous. Germline-derived CDR1 and CDR2 are SGHNT and YENEEA. This CDR3 has 16 amino acids. With 5 bases removed from V and 2 bases from J, the gap between germline ends came to 13 bases. Here the CDR3 DNA reads TGTGCCAGCAGCGTCCAAACCACGGCTGGGGCCAACGTCCTGACTTTC. Protein sequence: CASSVQTTAGANVLTF.

The chain recombines TRBV7-8 with TRBJ1-5; perhaps TRBD1 as D (6 bases). This CDR3 comprises 15 residues. Germline V lookup: CDR1 SGHVS, CDR2 FQNEAQ. With 6 bases removed from V and 9 bases from J, the gap between germline ends came to 21 bases. The CDR3 spells CASRRGAGGSRPQHF. The DNA of the CDR3 is TGTGCCAGCAGGCGAGGGGCGGGGGGCTCTCGGCCCCAGCATTTT.

On this clone: Other DNA sequences in the sample encode the same CDR3. J is TRBJ2-1 and V is TRBV12-3 or TRBV12-4; no definite D call. The CDR3 sequence is 13 residues long. V was shortened by 3 bases and J by 7 bases, with 10 bases between the two germline ends. CDR3 region: CASSLNRWNEQFF. As DNA, the CDR3 is TGTGCCAGCAGTTTGAATAGATGGAATGAGCAGTTCTTC.

The chain is built from TRBV5-1 and TRBJ1-5; perhaps TRBD1 as D (5 bases). Germline V gene sequence: CDR1 SGHRS, CDR2 YFSETQ. The CDR3 loop spans 14 amino acids. The ends were cut back, 0 bases at V and 7 bases at J, with 11 bases in the middle. The CDR3 DNA reads TGCGCCAGCAGCTTGGGTCAGGGTGGGCAGCCCCAGCATTTT. It encodes CASSLGQGGQPQHF.

The chain has TRBV27 and TRBJ1-1; possible D gene TRBD1, 6 bases. Trimming stripped 6 bases from V and 0 bases from J, with 14 bases between. The CDR3 length is 15 residues. The germline gives CDR1 MNHEY, CDR2 SMNVEV (reference sequence). CDR3 loop: CASSNPGHLNTEAFF. Here the CDR3 DNA reads TGTGCCAGCAGCAACCCGGGACATTTGAACACTGAAGCTTTCTTT.

This clone appeared a single time. V is TRBV7-2 and J is TRBJ2-2; D is perhaps TRBD2 (5 bases). This CDR3 has 15 amino acids. The germline CDR1 and CDR2 sequences are SGHTA and FQGNSA. V lost 5 bases to trimming and J lost 3 bases, with 13 bases between them. CDR3 sequence (DNA): TGTGCCAGCAGCCAACGGGGATCTTACACCGGGGAGCTGTTTTTT. It translates to CASSQRGSYTGELFF.

The chain recombines TRBV6-2 or TRBV6-3 with TRBJ1-2; unclear D gene. With 3 bases removed from V and 4 bases from J, the gap between germline ends came to 18 bases. The CDR3 has 16 residues. The germline V gene has CDR1 MNHEY and CDR2 SVGEGT. The CDR3 sequence: CASSYFWVASVYGYTF. In DNA form, the CDR3 reads TGTGCCAGCAGTTATTTTTGGGTAGCCTCTGTCTATGGCTACACCTTC.

The genes are TRBV5-4 and TRBJ2-5, with 10 positions matching TRBD1. The CDR3 runs to 15 residues. The ends lost 5 bases at V and 4 bases at J; junction bases unmatched: 8. Germline-derived CDR1 and CDR2 are SGHNT and YYREEE (reference sequence). CDR3 sequence: CASSSGTGAIETQYF. The CDR3 bases are TGTGCCAGCAGTTCCGGGACAGGGGCTATAGAGACCCAGTACTTC. The complete variable domain, with remaining parts taken from reference TRBV5-4 and TRBJ2-5, reads ETGVTQSPTHLIKTRGQQVTLRCSSQSGHNTVSWYQQALGQGPQFIFQYYREEENGRGNFPPRFSGLQFPNYSSELNVNALELDDSALYLCASSSGTGAIETQYFGPGTRLLVL.

The CDR3 DNA reads TGTGCCACCAGCGACAGGGTCACAGATACGCAGTATTTT. As protein: CATSDRVTDTQYF. The J gene is TRBJ2-3, the V gene TRBV15, with 7 bases aligning to TRBD1. The CDR3 runs to 13 residues. With V trimmed by 5 bases and J by 2 bases, 1 base remained unmatched. Germline CDR1 is LNHNV and CDR2 is YYDKDF (reference sequence).

The CDR3 sequence: CASSPGLSNTEAFF. CDR3 DNA sequence: TGTGCCAGCTCACCGGGCCTTTCGAACACTGAAGCTTTCTTT. This chain uses TRBV18 with TRBJ1-1; D is uncertain. The V and J ends lost 3 bases and 1 base respectively, with 9 bases between them. Germline assignment: CDR1 KGHSH and CDR2 LQKENI. CDR3 length: 14 amino acids.

J is TRBJ2-1 and V is TRBV29-1, with 9 bases that match TRBD1. With 7 bases clipped from V and 9 bases from J, the junction kept 4 bases outside the gene matches. Germline V gene data show CDR1 as SQVTM and CDR2 as ANQGSEA. CDR3 length: 11 residues. CDR3 protein: CSADRGSEQFF. The CDR3 DNA reads TGCAGCGCGGACAGGGGTTCTGAGCAGTTCTTC.

The chain has TRBV21-1 and TRBJ2-2; the table names TRBD2, a call not compared with the DNA. TRBV21-1 is assigned pseudogene status. CDR3 length: 16 amino acids. In DNA, the CDR3 is TGTGCCAGCAGCATGAGCGGGGGATCAAACACCGGGGAGCTGTTTTTT. Residues: CASSMSGGSNTGELFF.

With respect to this clone: Different DNA sequences within this sample yield the same CDR3. The chain uses TRBV3-1 (or the pseudogene TRBV3-2) and TRBJ2-3, with unresolved D. Trimming left V 1 base short and J 0 bases short, with 5 bases between. Germline values: CDR1 LGHDT, CDR2 YNNKEL (reference sequence). The CDR3 runs 14 residues. The CDR3 DNA follows: TGTGCCAGCAGCCAAGGAACTAGCACAGATACGCAGTATTTT. It yields the protein CASSQGTSTDTQYF.

V is TRBV19 and J is TRBJ1-5; TRBD1 aligns across 7 bases. This CDR3 is built from 15 residues. Germline CDR1 is LNHDA and CDR2 is SQIVND (reference sequence). The V and J ends lost 7 bases and 0 bases, in that order; junction bases with no gene match: 6. The CDR3 here is CASINRGNSNQPQHF. As DNA, the CDR3 is TGTGCCAGTATCAACAGGGGAAATAGCAATCAGCCCCAGCATTTT.

The rearrangement links TRBV6-2 or TRBV6-3 to TRBJ2-1; D is perhaps TRBD2 (7 bases). Trimming took off 4 bases at V and 8 bases at J, with 15 bases between the two ends. Germline lookup yields CDR1 MNHEY and CDR2 SVGEGT. The length of the CDR3 is 14 residues. CDR3 bases: TGTGCCAGCAGTTTATTGCGGGGGCGATATGAGCAGTTCTTC. This sequence encodes CASSLLRGRYEQFF.

This clone was counted only a few times. V is TRBV6-5 and J is TRBJ2-4; 8 nucleotides agree with TRBD1. The trim removed 0 bases at V and 3 bases at J, leaving 4 bases unmatched. The CDR3 consists of 16 residues. Germline lookup yields CDR1 MNHEY and CDR2 SVGAGI. CDR3 in amino acids: CASSYSGGQVKNIQYF. The CDR3 region has the DNA TGTGCCAGCAGTTACTCGGGGGGACAGGTCAAAAACATTCAGTACTTC.

The sample holds a few counts of this clone. The rearrangement joins TRBV7-8 to TRBJ2-1, with D possibly matching TRBD2 (6 bases). CDR3 length: 16 amino acids. V was cut by 6 bases and J by 1 base, with 16 bases left in between. In germline, CDR1 is SGHVS, CDR2 FQNEAQ. The CDR3 DNA is TGTGCCAGCAGTTTAATGGGGGGTAATTCCTACAATGAGCAGTTCTTC. Amino acids: CASSLMGGNSYNEQFF.

The gene calls are TRBV6-5 and TRBJ1-1; 9 positions agree with TRBD1. Trimming at V came to 6 bases and at J to 4 bases, leaving 9 bases not matched to a gene. In germline, CDR1 is MNHEY, CDR2 SVGAGI. This CDR3 is 15 amino acids long. CDR3 region: CASRSTGGKRTEAFF. The CDR3 DNA sequence: TGTGCCAGCAGGTCAACAGGGGGCAAGCGCACTGAAGCTTTCTTT.